This T cell receptor (beta chain) emerged from a study of graft-versus-host responses after intestinal transplantation. The CDR3 loop spans 15 amino acids. Deletions cut 3 bases from V and 5 bases from J, with 17 bases between. Per germline, CDR1 SGHNT and CDR2 YYREEE (reference sequence). This clone came up a few times. Its antigen remains unidentified. Study results and caveats: There was an association between peak levels of circulating GvH clones and early post-transplant HvG declines.

Only in-frame clones appear in the TCRdb table, and some are missing; sequencing was by immunoSEQ multiplex PCR. This sample carries 90,000 to 120,000 clones, roughly 86% of them seen once, and the ten largest clones take around 0.76%. The rearrangement uses TRBV5-4 and TRBJ1-1, with no clear D. This receptor was taken from a human donor who was the organ donor for an intestinal transplant. The sequencing here drew on unstimulated CD4+ T cells sorted from spleen or lymph node cells, taken before transplant. CDR3 region: CASSSSGLAVTEAFF. The CDR3 DNA sequence: TGTGCCAGCAGCTCAAGCGGACTAGCAGTGACTGAAGCTTTCTTT.